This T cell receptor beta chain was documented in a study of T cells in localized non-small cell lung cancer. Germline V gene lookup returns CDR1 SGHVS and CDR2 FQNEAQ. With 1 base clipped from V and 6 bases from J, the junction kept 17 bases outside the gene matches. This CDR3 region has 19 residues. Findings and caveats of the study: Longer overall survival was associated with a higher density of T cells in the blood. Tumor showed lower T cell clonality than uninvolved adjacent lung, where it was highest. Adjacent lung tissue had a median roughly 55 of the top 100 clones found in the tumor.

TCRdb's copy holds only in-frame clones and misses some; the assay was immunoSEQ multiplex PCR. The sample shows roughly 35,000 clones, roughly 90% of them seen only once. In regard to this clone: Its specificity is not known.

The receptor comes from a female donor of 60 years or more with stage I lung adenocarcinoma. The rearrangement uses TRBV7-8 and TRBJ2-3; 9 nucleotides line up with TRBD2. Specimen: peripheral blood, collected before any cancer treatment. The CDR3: CASSLGLSGGHRSVDTQYF. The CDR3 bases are TGTGCCAGCAGCTTAGGGCTAAGCGGGGGGCACAGGTCTGTTGATACGCAGTATTTT.